Below are 8 T cell receptor beta chains sequenced from a single sample in a study of CD8 T cells in acute hepatitis C reinfection. Time point in this sample: naive CD8 control sorted from an acute-time-point sample. Clones were read by immunoSEQ multiplex PCR, and TCRdb kept only the in-frame ones, dropping some. The data contain 30,000 to 40,000 clones, around nine tenths of them singletons. Sequencing used naive CD8+ T cells from PBMCs. The receptors come from a man aged 30-40 years with chronic hepatitis C.

The chain carries TRBV7-8 and TRBJ2-1; D gene unclear. This CDR3 is built from 10 residues. Trimming removed 10 bases at V and 9 bases at J, with 10 bases between. CDR1 and CDR2 from the germline V gene are SGHVS and FQNEAQ. The CDR3 DNA sequence: TGTGCCACCGGCGGCGGTGAGCAGTTCTTC. It yields the protein CATGGGEQFF.

The V and J genes are TRBV4-3 and TRBJ2-2, with D unclear. CDR1 and CDR2 from the germline V gene are LGHNA and YSLEER. Trimming pared 0 bases from V and 4 bases from J, leaving 6 bases between. This CDR3 contains 14 residues. The CDR3 loop reads CASSQEAVTGELFF. The CDR3 nucleotides read TGCGCCAGCAGCCAAGAAGCAGTCACCGGGGAGCTGTTTTTT.

The V gene is TRBV9, the J gene TRBJ2-1; TRBD2 matches 9 bases. This CDR3 region has 17 residues. Germline CDR1 SGDLS, CDR2 YYNGEE. Trimming at V came to 0 bases and at J to 4 bases, leaving 8 bases not matched to a gene. The CDR3 protein is CASSVEGREGPYNEQFF. The CDR3 DNA reads as TGTGCCAGCAGCGTAGAGGGGCGGGAGGGCCCGTACAATGAGCAGTTCTTC.

V usage is TRBV5-1 and J usage is TRBJ2-7; unclear D gene. This CDR3 is 14 amino acids long. With 0 bases removed from V and 2 bases from J, the gap between germline ends came to 9 bases. Germline loops: CDR1 SGHRS, CDR2 YFSETQ. DNA of the CDR3: TGCGCCAGCAGCTTGGACGGAGAAGCCTACGAGCAGTACTTC. Its translation is CASSLDGEAYEQYF.

The chain recombines TRBV11-2 with TRBJ2-5; D call uncertain. Germline V lookup: CDR1 SGHAT, CDR2 FQNNGV. Trimming removed 1 base from V and 5 bases from J, with 5 bases in between. This CDR3 region has 12 residues. CDR3 in DNA: TGTGCCAGCAGCTTAGGGTGGGAGACCCAGTACTTC. Translated, it gives CASSLGWETQYF.

V and J are TRBV11-2 and TRBJ1-1; D is unresolved. Trimming removed 2 bases at V and 1 base at J, with 8 bases between. The CDR3 totals 14 residues. Germline values: CDR1 SGHAT, CDR2 FQNNGV. The CDR3 DNA reads as TGTGCCAGCAGCTTATTGGCAACGAACACTGAAGCTTTCTTT. Protein product: CASSLLATNTEAFF.

The J gene is TRBJ1-1, the V gene TRBV5-8; no firm D call. The CDR3 extends over 15 amino acids. V lost 3 bases and J 5 bases, leaving 17 bases between the germline ends. CDR1 is SGHTS, CDR2 YDEGEE, per germline. CDR3 in amino acids: CASSSNPTGWTEAFF. As DNA, the CDR3 is TGTGCCAGCAGCTCGAATCCCACTGGGTGGACTGAAGCTTTCTTT.

The chain has TRBV5-4 and TRBJ2-3; D not certain. Germline CDR1 and CDR2: SGHNT and YYREEE (reference sequence). This CDR3 region has 15 residues. The germline V and J ends were trimmed by 1 base and 2 bases, with 11 bases remaining between them. CDR3 DNA: TGTGCCAGCAGCTTGCTCGGGCAGCCCACAGATACGCAGTATTTT. Amino acid sequence: CASSLLGQPTDTQYF. The entire variable domain, with the rest obtained from reference TRBV5-4 and TRBJ2-3, is as follows: ETGVTQSPTHLIKTRGQQVTLRCSSQSGHNTVSWYQQALGQGPQFIFQYYREEENGRGNFPPRFSGLQFPNYSSELNVNALELDDSALYLCASSLLGQPTDTQYFGPGTRLTVL.